What follows are 31 T cell receptor beta chains derived from one specimen sequenced in a study of immune heterogeneity within non-small cell lung tumors. TCR beta CDR3 was amplified by multiplex PCR using 32 V and 13 J primers. TCRdb re-derived calls from the multiplex PCR reads in MiXCR, one entry per CDR3 protein. Of around 30,000 distinct CDR3 sequences in the sample, more than 25% were seen once. Template material for each sample was roughly 600 ng of bulk tumor genomic DNA. Surgical sampling yielded several biopsies per primary tumor (spaced far apart). Undergoing curative surgery were patients whose non-small cell lung cancer was untreated and newly diagnosed. Material for sequencing was lung tumor tissue. These receptors came from a man aged 35 to 55 with non-small cell lung cancer.

The rearrangement uses TRBV20-1 and TRBJ1-5; TRBD1 matches 8 bases. The CDR3 runs 14 residues. The germline CDR1 and CDR2 sequences are DFQATT and SNEGSKA (reference sequence). V was clipped by 5 bases and J by 8 bases; unmatched bases: 11. CDR3 in DNA: TGCAGTGCTGGACCAGGGGGCGGCGGGGAGCCCCAGCATTTT. This gives the protein CSAGPGGGGEPQHF.

V gene TRBV20-1 combines with J gene TRBJ1-5; D gene uncertain. This CDR3 is 15 amino acids long. The ends were cut back, 1 base at V and 4 bases at J, with 14 bases in the middle. Germline CDR1 and CDR2: DFQATT and SNEGSKA (reference sequence). The CDR3 nucleotides are TGCAGTGCTAGAGTTGGCCTATATAGAAATCAGCCCCAGCATTTT. Its protein is CSARVGLYRNQPQHF.

Concerning this clonotype itself: This may arise from a read error, as a much more abundant clone is one base away. This chain joins TRBV27 and TRBJ1-2, with a tentative D call TRBD1 (5 bases). Germline CDR1 reads MNHEY; CDR2 reads SMNVEV (reference sequence). The CDR3 sequence is 13 residues long. Written as DNA, the CDR3 is TGTGCCAGCAGCCTCGACAGCGACTATGGCTGCACCTTC. Its translation is CASSLDSDYGCTF.

The genes are TRBV2 and TRBJ2-5, with 9 nucleotides matching TRBD1. Germline V CDR1 and CDR2: SNHLY, FYNNEI. The CDR3 extends over 14 amino acids. The V and J ends lost 7 bases and 5 bases, in that order; junction bases with no gene match: 8. The CDR3 sequence is CASTLDRGSETQYF. The CDR3 DNA reads TGTGCCAGCACCTTAGACAGGGGGTCCGAGACCCAGTACTTC. Full variable domain (outside the CDR3, taken from reference TRBV2 and TRBJ2-5): EPEVTQTPSHQVTQMGQEVILRCVPISNHLYFYWYRQILGQKVEFLVSFYNNEISEKSEIFDDQFSVERPDGSNFTLKIRSTKLEDSAMYFCASTLDRGSETQYFGPGTRLLVL.

The chain joins TRBV2 to TRBJ1-1; the D is unclear. CDR1 and CDR2 (germline): SNHLY, FYNNEI. The CDR3 is 13 residues long. V was shortened by 3 bases and J by 2 bases, with 7 bases between the two germline ends. CDR3 sequence reads: CASSDDGNTEAFF. DNA of the CDR3: TGTGCCAGCAGTGATGACGGTAACACTGAAGCTTTCTTT.

To note about this clonotype: A much larger clonotype is one base distant, so this may be a read error. It is likely a read error, because the conserved phenylalanine at the end of the CDR3 is missing. The chain is built from TRBV27 and TRBJ2-1, with D tentatively TRBD2 (6 bases). V was clipped by 7 bases and J by 6 bases, with 13 bases between them. This CDR3 comprises 13 residues. Germline-derived CDR1 and CDR2 are MNHEY and SMNVEV (reference sequence). The CDR3 spells CASKRVAGNEQFL. The CDR3 DNA sequence: TGTGCCAGCAAGCGGGTGGCGGGCAATGAGCAGTTCTTG.

The V call is TRBV5-1, the J call TRBJ1-4; TRBD1 matches at 7 bases. The CDR3 consists of 15 residues. Germline V gene lookup returns CDR1 SGHRS and CDR2 YFSETQ. V gave up 4 bases and J gave up 0 bases; unmatched junction bases: 3. The CDR3 is CASSRDSATNEKLFF. CDR3 in DNA: TGCGCCAGCAGCCGGGACAGCGCAACTAATGAAAAACTGTTTTTT.

This clonotype was found a few times. The chain links TRBV9 to TRBJ1-5; possible D gene TRBD1, 6 bases. Germline V gives CDR1 SGDLS, CDR2 YYNGEE. V was clipped by 0 bases and J by 9 bases, with 10 bases between them. The CDR3 consists of 13 residues. The CDR3 region is CASSVGIGGPQHF. DNA of the CDR3: TGTGCCAGCAGCGTAGGGATAGGGGGGCCCCAGCATTTT.

The gene calls are TRBV12-5 and TRBJ2-2; 15 nucleotides line up with TRBD2. The CDR3 contains 19 residues. The J segment lost 1 base and the V segment lost 5 bases, leaving 8 bases of the junction unmatched. The V gene's germline CDR1 is LGHNT and CDR2 FRNRAP. This chain's CDR3 is CASGPAGTSGRRNTGELFF. CDR3 coding DNA: TGTGCTAGTGGTCCCGCCGGGACTAGCGGGAGGCGGAACACCGGGGAGCTGTTTTTT.

There are a few counts of this clonotype. The genes are TRBV3-1 and TRBJ1-1, with a weak D call TRBD1 (6 bases). Germline V gene data show CDR1 as LGHDT and CDR2 as YNNKEL (reference sequence). V lost 3 bases and J lost 10, with 12 bases in between. The CDR3 covers 12 residues. The CDR3 region is CASSQTRGAAFF. As DNA, the CDR3 is TGTGCCAGCAGCCAGACGAGGGGGGCAGCTTTCTTT.

This clonotype was recorded a few times. The CDR3 loop reads CASSTTLGQSNEKLFF. As DNA, the CDR3 is TGTGCCAGCAGCACAACCCTGGGACAGTCGAATGAAAAACTGTTTTTT. The chain carries TRBV6-1 and TRBJ1-4; 7 bases line up with TRBD1. Germline V lookup: CDR1 MNHNS, CDR2 SASEGT. The CDR3 is 16 amino acids. J lost 5 bases, V lost 6 bases, and 12 bases had no gene match.

With respect to this clonotype: This may be a read error, as it is one base from a much larger clone. The chain recombines TRBV5-5 with TRBJ2-7; D possibly corresponds to TRBD1 (6 bases). CDR1 and CDR2 from the germline V gene are SGHKS and YYEKEE (reference sequence). The CDR3 contains 16 residues. CDR3 residues: CDSSRTDLTANYEQYF. CDR3 bases: TGTGACAGCAGCAGGACAGACCTCACGGCAAACTACGAGCAGTACTTC.

The rearrangement links TRBV6-1 to TRBJ2-7; 10 positions match TRBD2. CDR3 length equals 15 residues. Germline values: CDR1 MNHNS, CDR2 SASEGT. V gave up 6 bases and J gave up 6 bases; unmatched junction bases: 11. The CDR3 loop is CASRPVAGGNSEQYF. CDR3 coding DNA: TGTGCCAGCAGACCAGTAGCGGGAGGAAACAGCGAGCAGTACTTC.

As for this clonotype: This may stem from a read error, because a much larger clone lies one nucleotide away. The chain is built from TRBV6-2 or TRBV6-3 and TRBJ2-7, with D possibly TRBD2 on 6 matching bases. This CDR3 spans 11 amino acids. Germline loops: CDR1 MNHEY, CDR2 SVGEGT. V was pared by 10 bases and J by 5 bases, with 12 bases between. This chain's CDR3 is CAIGGWNEQYF. For the CDR3, the DNA is TGTGCCATCGGGGGTTGGAACGAGCAGTACTTC.

The rearrangement links TRBV11-2 to TRBJ2-1, with TRBD2 identical over 9 bases. This CDR3 has 13 amino acids. Losses at the gene ends were 5 bases for V and 7 bases for J; bases not matched to a gene: 3. Germline V lookup: CDR1 SGHAT, CDR2 FQNNGV. The CDR3 nucleotides are TGTGCCAGCAGCCCAGGACTAGCGAATGAGCAGTTCTTC. It yields the protein CASSPGLANEQFF.

The chain couples TRBV6-2 or TRBV6-3 to TRBJ1-5; 8 positions agree with TRBD1. V was clipped by 7 bases and J by 7 bases; unmatched bases: 9. This CDR3 contains 14 residues. CDR1 is MNHEY and CDR2 is SVGEGT in the germline V gene. CDR3 residues: CASTTGGTSQPQHF. The CDR3 coding sequence is TGTGCCAGCACCACAGGGGGTACCAGCCAGCCCCAGCATTTT.

Worth noting for this clonotype: It may be a read error: a sequence one base away is much more abundant. The chain has TRBV9 and TRBJ2-7; a weak D match, TRBD2 (5 bases). The V and J ends lost 4 bases and 6 bases respectively, with 17 bases between them. This CDR3 spans 14 amino acids. Germline V gene sequence: CDR1 SGDLS, CDR2 YYNGEE. The CDR3 region has the DNA TGTGCCAGCAGCTTAGCCGACGCTAGCCGCGAGCAGTACTTC. Translated: CASSLADASREQYF.

Regarding this clonotype: A read error may produce the germline difference seen at one junction end. V is TRBV7-2 and J is TRBJ1-1; perhaps TRBD1 as D (6 bases). In germline, CDR1 is SGHTA, CDR2 FQGNSA. This CDR3 comprises 15 residues. CDR3 protein: CASSLAYRRDTAAFF. CDR3 nucleotide sequence: TGTGCCAGCAGCTTAGCGTACCGGAGGGACACTGCAGCTTTCTTT.

A single count supports this clonotype. Possible read error: a much larger clone is one base away. The chain uses TRBV6-1 and TRBJ1-5; 7 nucleotides line up with TRBD1. Trimming took 9 bases from V and 6 from J; bases not matched to a gene: 8. The length of the CDR3 is 13 residues. Germline V CDR1 and CDR2: MNHNS, SASEGT. CDR3: CARGAGGTQPQHF. In DNA, the CDR3 is TGTGCCAGAGGAGCAGGGGGGACTCAGCCCCAGCATTTT.

This clonotype came up a few times. The rearrangement links TRBV7-9 to TRBJ2-7, with 7 bases lining up with TRBD2. Germline CDR1 and CDR2: SEHNR and FQNEAQ (reference sequence). This CDR3 has 15 amino acids. The ends lost 5 bases at V and 2 bases at J; junction bases unmatched: 9. Written as DNA, the CDR3 is TGTGCCAGCAGCCCACTAGCGTATCCGACCTACGAGCAGTACTTC. Protein product: CASSPLAYPTYEQYF.

This clonotype is medium-sized by share. The CDR3 spells CSASSASGMGETQYF. Here the CDR3 DNA reads TGCAGTGCTAGTTCGGCTAGCGGGATGGGAGAGACCCAGTACTTC. The chain is built from TRBV20-1 and TRBJ2-5; 9 bases match TRBD2. CDR1 and CDR2 from the germline V gene are DFQATT and SNEGSKA (reference sequence). The V and J ends lost 3 bases and 4 bases, in that order; junction bases with no gene match: 9. This CDR3 comprises 15 residues.

Many counts were recorded for this clonotype. The V call is TRBV5-1, the J call TRBJ2-7; 7 nucleotides line up with TRBD1. Unmatched junction bases numbered 4, after V lost 0 bases and J lost 7 bases. Looked up from germline, CDR1 is SGHRS and CDR2 is YFSETQ. The CDR3 consists of 13 residues. The CDR3 sequence: CASSLAPDREQYF. CDR3 DNA sequence: TGCGCCAGCAGCTTGGCCCCGGACAGGGAGCAGTACTTC.

This clonotype is medium-sized in the sample. This chain connects TRBV5-1 to TRBJ2-1; tentative D call: TRBD1 (6 bases). Germline values: CDR1 SGHRS, CDR2 YFSETQ. The CDR3 runs to 12 residues. Trimming stripped 4 bases from V and 12 bases from J, with 14 bases between. DNA for the CDR3: TGCGCCAGCAGCACGGACAGAGGGGGGCAGTTCTTC. It specifies CASSTDRGGQFF.

This clonotype has a handful of counts. J is TRBJ2-1 and V is TRBV4-3; 7 bases match TRBD2. The CDR3 runs 15 residues. The J segment lost 8 bases and the V segment lost 4 bases, leaving 11 bases of the junction unmatched. CDR1 is LGHNA and CDR2 is YSLEER in the germline V gene. The CDR3 region has the DNA TGCGCCAGCAGCCCCGGACTAGTCACTTTACATGAGCAGTTCTTC. It translates to CASSPGLVTLHEQFF.

This clonotype was counted a few times. The chain uses TRBV5-1 and TRBJ1-1; D call uncertain. V lost 0 bases and J lost 0, with 6 bases in between. CDR1 is SGHRS and CDR2 is YFSETQ in the germline V gene. This CDR3 has 14 residues. CDR3 sequence reads: CASSLDSMNTEAFF. The CDR3 DNA follows: TGCGCCAGCAGCTTGGACAGCATGAACACTGAAGCTTTCTTT.

The rearrangement joins TRBV19 to TRBJ2-3, with D unresolved. CDR1 LNHDA and CDR2 SQIVND come from the germline V gene (reference sequence). V dropped 6 bases and J dropped 1 base, with 8 bases sitting between them. The length of the CDR3 is 13 residues. The CDR3 coding sequence is TGTGCCAGTAGCCCGGCCCGCACAGATACGCAGTATTTT. It translates to CASSPARTDTQYF.

DNA of the CDR3: TGTGCCAGCAGCTTAGTGGGGTCCCGCGAGCAGTACTTC. Translating it yields CASSLVGSREQYF. V and J are TRBV7-9 and TRBJ2-7, with unresolved D. The CDR3 consists of 13 residues. Germline V gives CDR1 SEHNR, CDR2 FQNEAQ (reference sequence). Trimming removed 1 base from V and 6 bases from J, with 10 bases in between.

The chain employs TRBV5-8 and TRBJ2-7, with D unclear. The CDR3 spans 15 residues. The germline V gene encodes CDR1 SGHTS and CDR2 YDEGEE. Trimming shortened V by 2 bases and J by 6 bases, and 18 bases separated the two germline ends. In nucleotides, the CDR3 is TGTGCCAGCAGCTTCAGGCGGTCCCTATCTGGCGAGCAGTACTTC. Residues: CASSFRRSLSGEQYF.

In this sample, this clonotype turned up a few times. The chain employs TRBV9 and TRBJ1-1, with TRBD1 matching over 7 bases. The trim removed 4 bases at V and 6 bases at J, leaving 9 bases unmatched. Germline loops: CDR1 SGDLS, CDR2 YYNGEE. The CDR3 is 14 amino acids. The CDR3 nucleotides read TGTGCCAGCAGCACCAGGGGGGCGGGCGCTGAAGCTTTCTTT. Translation gives CASSTRGAGAEAFF.

The rearrangement links TRBV6-1 to TRBJ2-6; no firm D call. CDR1 is MNHNS and CDR2 is SASEGT in the germline V gene. The CDR3 runs to 12 residues. V dropped 6 bases and J dropped 2 bases, with 2 bases sitting between them. CDR3 sequence: CASRAGANVLTF. DNA for the CDR3: TGTGCCAGCAGGGCTGGGGCCAACGTCCTGACTTTC.

As for this clonotype: The CDR3 does not close with the conserved phenylalanine or tryptophan, likely indicating a read error. V is TRBV19 and J is TRBJ1-1, with D unclear. The CDR3 is made up of 13 amino acids. V lost 10 bases, J lost 4 bases, and 16 bases lay in between. CDR1 LNHDA and CDR2 SQIVND come from the germline V gene (reference sequence). CDR3 nucleotides: TGTGCCACTATCCCTGGCTGGAGCACTGAAGCTTTCCTT. Its translation: CATIPGWSTEAFL.